These T cell receptor beta chains were read from a single sample in a study of shared clonotypes between healthy human individuals. The method was immunoSEQ multiplex PCR; TCRdb's version includes in-frame clones alone and lacks a portion of them. Here the sample spans about 1 million clones, about 75% being singletons. Sample: memory CD4+ T cells sorted from blood. These receptors all stem from a man aged 18 to 29 in good health. Each CDR3 is given with its conserved first and last residue. Each record gives: D gene, J gene, clone size, V gene, CDR3 DNA, CDR3 protein. D genes are given only for firm matches. A row's size may be missing; if present it is once, few, many or a size class.

d_call: TRBD1; j_call: TRBJ1-5; clone_size: many; v_call: TRBV28; cdr3_nt: TGTGCCAGCAGTCCGGGACAGGGCTCACGGCCCCAGCATTTT; cdr3_aa: CASSPGQGSRPQHF
d_call: TRBD1; j_call: TRBJ1-2; clone_size: .; v_call: TRBV19; cdr3_nt: TGTGCCAGTAGTACGACCGGGACAGCCTATGGCTACACCTTC; cdr3_aa: CASSTTGTAYGYTF
d_call: .; j_call: TRBJ2-2; clone_size: .; v_call: TRBV29-1; cdr3_nt: TGCAGCGCAATTGACATGGCCACGGACACCGGGGAGCTGTTTTTT; cdr3_aa: CSAIDMATDTGELFF
d_call: .; j_call: TRBJ2-7; clone_size: .; v_call: TRBV7-2; cdr3_nt: TGTGCCAGCAGCTTAGGGGGTGGTGAGCAGTACTTC; cdr3_aa: CASSLGGGEQYF
d_call: .; j_call: TRBJ2-7; clone_size: .; v_call: TRBV9; cdr3_nt: TGTGCCAGCAGCGTAGATGTGACTGACAGTCCCTACGAGCAGTACTTC; cdr3_aa: CASSVDVTDSPYEQYF
d_call: .; j_call: TRBJ1-1; clone_size: .; v_call: TRBV29-1; cdr3_nt: TGCAGCGTTGTTTTCGGCACAGGGAACACTGAAGCTTTCTTT; cdr3_aa: CSVVFGTGNTEAFF
d_call: .; j_call: TRBJ2-3; clone_size: .; v_call: TRBV7-9; cdr3_nt: TGTGCCAGCAGCGACTCCGGGGCTACGCAGTATTTT; cdr3_aa: CASSDSGATQYF
d_call: .; j_call: TRBJ2-3; clone_size: .; v_call: TRBV30; cdr3_nt: TGTGCCTGGAGTGCGGGGGATACGCAGTATTTT; cdr3_aa: CAWSAGDTQYF
d_call: .; j_call: TRBJ1-4; clone_size: .; v_call: TRBV5-5; cdr3_nt: TGTGCCAGCAGCTTCGGGGGGCTTGTTGAAAAACTGTTTTTT; cdr3_aa: CASSFGGLVEKLFF
d_call: TRBD1; j_call: TRBJ2-2; clone_size: .; v_call: TRBV27; cdr3_nt: TGTGCCAGCAGCCGAAGGACAGGGGGAAACTCCGGGGAGCTGTTTTTT; cdr3_aa: CASSRRTGGNSGELFF
d_call: .; j_call: TRBJ2-3; clone_size: once; v_call: TRBV18; cdr3_nt: TGTGCCAGCTCAAGCGGATTACGCACAGATACGCAGTATTTT; cdr3_aa: CASSSGLRTDTQYF